The TCR beta chain described here comes from a study of long-term antiretroviral therapy in people with HIV. This was the immunoSEQ v3.0 assay at survey level. The method was immunoSEQ multiplex PCR; TCRdb's version includes in-frame clones alone and lacks a portion of them. Among some 35,000 clones listed, over 75% were seen once. This CDR3 has 14 residues. V lost 7 bases to trimming and J lost 10 bases; unmatched junction nucleotides: 10. Per the germline V gene, CDR1 is MDHEN and CDR2 is SYDVKM. Material: unsorted PBMCs, obtained 0.6 years after starting antiretroviral therapy. V and J are TRBV28 and TRBJ1-4; TRBD1 aligns across 9 bases. The clonotype originates from a man aged 18-30 years with HIV. CDR3 amino acids: CASTPQGALPKLFF. The DNA for the CDR3 is TGTGCCAGCACACCACAGGGGGCCCTCCCAAAACTGTTTTTT.